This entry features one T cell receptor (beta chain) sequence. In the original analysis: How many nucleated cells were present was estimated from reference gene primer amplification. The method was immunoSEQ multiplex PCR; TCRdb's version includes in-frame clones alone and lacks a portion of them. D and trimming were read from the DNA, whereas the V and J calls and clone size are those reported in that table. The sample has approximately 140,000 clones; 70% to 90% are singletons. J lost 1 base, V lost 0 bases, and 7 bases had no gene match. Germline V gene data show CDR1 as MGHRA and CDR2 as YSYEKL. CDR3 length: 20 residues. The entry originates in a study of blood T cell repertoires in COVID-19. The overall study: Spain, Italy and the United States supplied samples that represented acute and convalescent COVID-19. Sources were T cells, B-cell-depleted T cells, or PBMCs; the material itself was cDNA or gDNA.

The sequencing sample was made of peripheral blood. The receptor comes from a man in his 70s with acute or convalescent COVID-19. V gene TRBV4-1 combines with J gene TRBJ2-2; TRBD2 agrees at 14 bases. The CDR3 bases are TGCGCCAGCAGCCAAGATTTGGAGACTAGCGGGAGGGGGAACACCGGGGAGCTGTTTTTT. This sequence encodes CASSQDLETSGRGNTGELFF.